This TCR beta chain was identified in a study of blood T cell repertoires in COVID-19. Study-wide context: Sample material is recorded as cDNA or gDNA derived from T cells, B-cell-depleted T cells, or PBMCs.

The count of this clone is one. Authors' analysis steps: How many nucleated cells were present was estimated from reference gene primer amplification. TCRdb's copy holds only in-frame clones and misses some; the assay was immunoSEQ multiplex PCR. V and J calls and clone size come straight from that table; D and trimming were deduced from the DNA. The sample carries 90,000 to 130,000 clones, less than 75% recorded once. V shed 10 bases, J shed 0 bases, and the junction held 3 bases outside the gene matches. The CDR3 totals 13 residues. Germline-derived CDR1 and CDR2 are MDHEN and SYDVKM. The rearrangement joins TRBV28 to TRBJ2-1; 7 bases are a match to TRBD1. This clonotype was obtained from a woman aged 40 to 55 with acute or convalescent COVID-19. Sequences were obtained from peripheral blood. The CDR3 nucleotides are TGTGCCACCTGGGACAGCTCCTACAATGAGCAGTTCTTC. Translating gives CATWDSSYNEQFF.